The 11 T cell receptor beta chains listed next were all sequenced from one sample in a study of technical replicates of blood from several donors. Sequencing was performed with immunoSEQ multiplex PCR; in TCRdb, only in-frame clones are kept and a portion is missing. The table lists about 60,000 clones, almost 95% of them singletons. Sequenced sample: PBMCs. The receptor source for this set is a human donor in good health. Some clones in this sample may be carry-over from other donors' samples.

The chain combines TRBV7-2 with TRBJ2-1; 8 bases match TRBD2. V shed 5 bases, J shed 2 bases, and the junction held 8 bases outside the gene matches. The CDR3 has 16 amino acids. Germline CDR1 reads SGHTA; CDR2 reads FQGNSA. This CDR3 is CASSEQSGGAYNEQFF. The CDR3 DNA sequence: TGTGCCAGCAGCGAACAAAGCGGGGGCGCCTACAATGAGCAGTTCTTC.

The V gene is TRBV7-2, the J gene TRBJ2-6; D is unresolved. Per germline, CDR1 SGHTA and CDR2 FQGNSA. The CDR3 has 15 residues. Trimming shortened V by 5 bases and J by 0 bases, and 8 bases separated the two germline ends. CDR3 DNA: TGTGCCAGCAGCCCCGTTAGCTCTGGGGCCAACGTCCTGACTTTC. Amino acids: CASSPVSSGANVLTF.

The genes are TRBV2 and TRBJ1-2, with D perhaps TRBD1 (6 bases). The CDR3 loop spans 13 amino acids. Between the trimmed V and J ends, which lost 7 bases and 10 bases, there was a span of 19 bases. Looked up from germline, CDR1 is SNHLY and CDR2 is FYNNEI. CDR3 amino acids: CASTLDSFRDYTF. CDR3 DNA sequence: TGTGCCAGCACCTTGGACAGCTTCCGTGACTACACCTTC.

This chain connects TRBV10-3 to TRBJ2-7; 7 nucleotides match TRBD1. The CDR3 is 12 residues long. CDR1 and CDR2 from the germline V gene are ENHRY and SYGVKD. The J segment lost 6 bases and the V segment lost 6 bases, leaving 5 bases of the junction unmatched. CDR3 amino acids: CAIRTGTGEQYF. CDR3 sequence (DNA): TGTGCCATCAGGACAGGGACGGGCGAGCAGTACTTC.

The chain uses TRBV7-9 and TRBJ1-2; D remains ambiguous. There are 16 residues in the CDR3. V lost 6 bases and J lost 8, with 25 bases in between. Germline values: CDR1 SEHNR, CDR2 FQNEAQ (reference sequence). The CDR3, as DNA: TGTGCCAGCAGTATGTTAAGCTGGGAGACCCTCTGGGGCTACACCTTC. The encoded protein is CASSMLSWETLWGYTF.

CDR3 in amino acids: CASRDGENTEAFF. In DNA, the CDR3 is TGTGCCAGCAGGGACGGGGAGAACACTGAAGCTTTCTTT. The chain employs TRBV2 and TRBJ1-1, with no clear D. The V gene lost 6 bases and the J gene lost 1 base, with 9 bases spanning the gap. CDR3 length equals 13 residues. Germline CDR1 is SNHLY and CDR2 is FYNNEI.

This chain links TRBV11-1 with TRBJ2-1; 13 bases map to TRBD2. This CDR3 is built from 18 residues. V shed 5 bases and J 0 bases; nucleotides not matched to a gene: 7. CDR1 and CDR2 from the germline V gene are SGHAT and FQDESV (reference sequence). The CDR3 nucleotides are TGTGCCAGCAGCCCACGGACTAGCGGGGGAGGCTCCTACAATGAGCAGTTCTTC. It encodes CASSPRTSGGGSYNEQFF.

This chain joins TRBV7-6 and TRBJ2-5; 8 bases are shared with TRBD2. Losses at the gene ends were 0 bases for V and 5 bases for J; bases not matched to a gene: 5. Looked up from germline, CDR1 is SGHVS and CDR2 is FNYEAQ. The length of the CDR3 is 15 residues. In DNA form, the CDR3 reads TGTGCCAGCAGCTTAGCAACCGGGAGGGCGGAGACCCAGTACTTC. This encodes CASSLATGRAETQYF. Filled out from reference TRBV7-6 and TRBJ2-5, the complete variable domain reads GAGVSQSPRYKVTKRGQDVALRCDPISGHVSLYWYRQALGQGPEFLTYFNYEAQQDKSGLPNDRFSAERPEGSISTLTIQRTEQRDSAMYRCASSLATGRAETQYFGPGTRLLVL.

This chain links TRBV5-1 with TRBJ2-7, with unresolved D. The CDR3 has 15 residues. The ends were cut back, 1 base at V and 2 bases at J, with 13 bases in the middle. Looked up from germline, CDR1 is SGHRS and CDR2 is YFSETQ. The CDR3 sequence: CASSLYEEPTYEQYF. DNA of the CDR3: TGCGCCAGCAGCTTGTATGAGGAGCCGACCTACGAGCAGTACTTC.

Written as DNA, the CDR3 is TGCGCCAGCAGCATCACAGGGATCCCTGGAAACACCATATATTTT. Translation gives CASSITGIPGNTIYF. The chain couples TRBV5-1 to TRBJ1-3; possible D gene TRBD1, 6 bases. The germline V gene has CDR1 SGHRS and CDR2 YFSETQ. This CDR3 has 15 residues. V lost 4 bases and J 2 bases, leaving 13 bases between the germline ends.

The chain carries TRBV18 and TRBJ2-7; 10 bases agree with TRBD2. The V segment lost 6 bases and the J segment 3 bases; nucleotides outside the gene matches: 8. The CDR3 consists of 15 residues. CDR1 KGHSH and CDR2 LQKENI come from the germline V gene. CDR3 amino acids: CASSRSSGSLYEQYF. DNA of the CDR3: TGTGCCAGCTCCCGCTCTAGCGGGAGCCTCTACGAGCAGTACTTC.